The 8 T cell receptor beta chains below all came from one sample that was sequenced in a study of tumor T cells in aggressive B-cell lymphoma. Assay: immunoSEQ multiplex PCR; the TCRdb copy retains only in-frame clones and omits some. Among about 5,100 clones listed, about 94% were seen once. Sequences were obtained from tumor tissue. The origin of the receptors is an adult with diffuse large B cell lymphoma.

The CDR3 region has the DNA TGCGCCAGCAGCCTCCTCCCCTCCAGTTCACCCCTCCACTTT. This codes for CASSLLPSSSPLHF. This chain uses TRBV5-1 with TRBJ1-6, with D uncertain. The CDR3 runs to 14 residues. Germline CDR1 is SGHRS and CDR2 is YFSETQ. Trimming stripped 4 bases from V and 9 bases from J, with 14 bases between.

The chain links TRBV7-2 to TRBJ2-7, with D possibly matching TRBD2 (6 bases). Per germline, CDR1 SGHTA and CDR2 FQGNSA. This CDR3 region has 15 residues. Trimming took off 3 bases at V and 0 bases at J, with 12 bases between the two ends. The CDR3 sequence is CASSFYPGSSYEQYF. CDR3 sequence (DNA): TGTGCCAGCAGCTTCTACCCCGGGAGCTCCTACGAGCAGTACTTC.

In the case of this clone: One end of the junction does not line up with germline, which may come from a read error. The chain links TRBV9 to TRBJ2-5; D gene uncertain. The CDR3 loop spans 13 amino acids. Germline CDR1 reads SGDLS; CDR2 reads YYNGEE. The CDR3 DNA sequence: TGTGCCAGCAACGTACTCGGCCAAGAGACCCAGTACTTC. Amino acid sequence: CASNVLGQETQYF.

This sequence joins TRBV15 and TRBJ2-5, with 9 bases that match TRBD2. The germline CDR1 and CDR2 sequences are LNHNV and YYDKDF (reference sequence). The CDR3 is 17 residues long. V shed 0 bases, J shed 2 bases, and the junction held 7 bases outside the gene matches. The CDR3 DNA is TGTGCCACCAGCAGAGATCCCTACAGCGGGGGGCAAGAGACCCAGTACTTC. Protein: CATSRDPYSGGQETQYF.

V gene TRBV9 combines with J gene TRBJ1-2, with TRBD1 as a possible D gene (6 bases). Trimming pared 3 bases from V and 3 bases from J, leaving 15 bases between. This CDR3 spans 15 amino acids. Germline V lookup: CDR1 SGDLS, CDR2 YYNGEE. CDR3 coding DNA: TGTGCCAGCAGCGCCTATTGGACAGTCGACTATGGCTACACCTTC. It codes for CASSAYWTVDYGYTF. Full variable domain (missing parts from reference TRBV9 and TRBJ1-2): DSGVTQTPKHLITATGQRVTLRCSPRSGDLSVYWYQQSLDQGLQFLIQYYNGEERAKGNILERFSAQQFPDLHSELNLSSLELGDSALYFCASSAYWTVDYGYTFGSGTRLTVV.

The rearrangement joins TRBV9 to TRBJ2-5, with 14 bases aligning to TRBD2. The CDR3 contains 20 residues. After removal of 0 bases from V and 4 bases from J, the junction contained 14 bases not matched to a gene. Germline CDR1 is SGDLS and CDR2 is YYNGEE. The CDR3 nucleotides are TGTGCCAGCAGCGTAGAGCCCCTGCCCCCCGGGACTAGCGGGAGAGAGACCCAGTACTTC. Translating gives CASSVEPLPPGTSGRETQYF.

V gene TRBV27 combines with J gene TRBJ1-3; 7 bases match TRBD1. V shed 1 base, J shed 2 bases, and the junction held 8 bases outside the gene matches. CDR3 size: 17 residues. Germline V gene data show CDR1 as MNHEY and CDR2 as SMNVEV (reference sequence). CDR3 sequence (DNA): TGTGCCAGCAGTTTATTTGCGGGACAGATCGCTGGAAACACCATATATTTT. Its protein is CASSLFAGQIAGNTIYF.

The chain carries TRBV12-5 and TRBJ1-1; D might be TRBD1 (6 bases). V lost 1 base and J 7 bases, leaving 10 bases between the germline ends. Germline V gene sequence: CDR1 LGHNT, CDR2 FRNRAP. The CDR3 has 13 residues. The CDR3 DNA reads TGTGCTAGTGGTTTGGAAGACAGGCGTGAAGCTTTCTTT. The encoded protein is CASGLEDRREAFF.